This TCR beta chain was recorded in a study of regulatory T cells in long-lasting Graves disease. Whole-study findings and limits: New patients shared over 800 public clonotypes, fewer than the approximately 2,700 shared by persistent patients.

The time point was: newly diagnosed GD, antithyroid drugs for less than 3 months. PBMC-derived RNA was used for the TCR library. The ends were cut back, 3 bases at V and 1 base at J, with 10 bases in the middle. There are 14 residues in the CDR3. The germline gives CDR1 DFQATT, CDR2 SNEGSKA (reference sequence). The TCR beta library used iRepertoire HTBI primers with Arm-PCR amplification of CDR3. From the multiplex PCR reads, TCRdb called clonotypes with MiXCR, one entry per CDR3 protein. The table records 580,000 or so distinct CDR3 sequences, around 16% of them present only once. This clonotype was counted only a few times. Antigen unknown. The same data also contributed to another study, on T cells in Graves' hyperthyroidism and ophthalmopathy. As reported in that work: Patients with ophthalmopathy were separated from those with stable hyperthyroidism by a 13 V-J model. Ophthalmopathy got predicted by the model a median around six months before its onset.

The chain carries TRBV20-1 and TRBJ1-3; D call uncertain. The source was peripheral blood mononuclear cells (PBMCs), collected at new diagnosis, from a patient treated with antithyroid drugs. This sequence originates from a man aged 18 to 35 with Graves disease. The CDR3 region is CSASYLGSGNTIYF. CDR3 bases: TGCAGTGCTAGCTACCTGGGTTCTGGAAACACCATATATTTT.